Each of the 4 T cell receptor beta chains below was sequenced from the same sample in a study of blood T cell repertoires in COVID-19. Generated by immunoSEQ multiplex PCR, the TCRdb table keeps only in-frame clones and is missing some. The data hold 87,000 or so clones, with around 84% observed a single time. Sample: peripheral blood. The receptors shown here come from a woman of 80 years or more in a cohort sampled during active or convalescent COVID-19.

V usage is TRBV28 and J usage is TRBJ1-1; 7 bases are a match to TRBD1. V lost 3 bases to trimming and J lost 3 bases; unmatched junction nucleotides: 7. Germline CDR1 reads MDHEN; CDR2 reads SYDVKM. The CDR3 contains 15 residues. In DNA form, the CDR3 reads TGTGCCAGCAGTTTTAGGGGCAGGGGGGACACTGAAGCTTTCTTT. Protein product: CASSFRGRGDTEAFF. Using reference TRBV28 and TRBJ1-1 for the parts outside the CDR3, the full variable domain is DVKVTQSSRYLVKRTGEKVFLECVQDMDHENMFWYRQDPGLGLRLIYFSYDVKMKEKGDIPEGYSVSREKKERFSLILESASTNQTSMYLCASSFRGRGDTEAFFGQGTRLTVV.

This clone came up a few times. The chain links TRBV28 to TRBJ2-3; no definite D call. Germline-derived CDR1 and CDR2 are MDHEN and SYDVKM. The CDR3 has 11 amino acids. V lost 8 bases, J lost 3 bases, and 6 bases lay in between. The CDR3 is CASARTDTQYF. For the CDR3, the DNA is TGTGCCAGCGCTCGGACAGATACGCAGTATTTT.

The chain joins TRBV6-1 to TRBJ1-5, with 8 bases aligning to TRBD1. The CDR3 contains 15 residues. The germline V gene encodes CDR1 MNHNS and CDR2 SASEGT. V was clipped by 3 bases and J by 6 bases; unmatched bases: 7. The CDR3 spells CASSDMTGVGQPQHF. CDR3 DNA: TGTGCCAGCAGTGATATGACAGGGGTAGGTCAGCCCCAGCATTTT.

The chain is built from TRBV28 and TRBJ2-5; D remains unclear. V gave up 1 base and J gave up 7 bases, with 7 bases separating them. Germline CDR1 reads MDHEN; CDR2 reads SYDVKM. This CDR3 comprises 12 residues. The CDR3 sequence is CASSLSSRTQYF. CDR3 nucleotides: TGTGCCAGCAGTTTATCCTCGAGGACCCAGTACTTC.